This T cell receptor beta chain was obtained from a study of cytomegalovirus exposure and HLA in healthy donors. As for this clone: Its antigen is still unknown.

A multiplex PCR was run with 60 Vbeta primers and 13 Jbeta primers. Using immunoSEQ multiplex PCR, the repertoire was profiled, and TCRdb retains in-frame clones only, with some absent. The sample lists about 130,000 clones; around 77% were seen once. Regarding the study as a whole: What a later analysis reportedly showed was that an Asian-associated ancestry cluster had fewer N-insertions than the roughly 670-donor mean. Specificity for CMV antigens was confirmed in vitro for a few of the CMV-associated chains.

The CDR3 covers 14 residues. V was cut by 4 bases and J by 4 bases, with 14 bases left in between. CDR1 and CDR2 (germline): SGHRS, YFSETQ. The sequencing sample was made of PBMCs. V is TRBV5-1 and J is TRBJ1-2; weak D call: TRBD1 (6 bases). This receptor was taken from a woman aged 60 to 75 in good health and CMV-seronegative. The CDR3 sequence: CASSKGQLLYGYTF. The CDR3 region has the DNA TGCGCCAGCAGCAAGGGACAACTTCTCTATGGCTACACCTTC.